These T cell receptor beta chains were read from a single sample in a study of cytomegalovirus exposure and HLA in healthy donors. The repertoire was sequenced with immunoSEQ multiplex PCR; TCRdb's copy has only in-frame clones and lacks some. The sample gives 150,000 to 200,000 clones, approximately 73% of which show up once; approximately 1.5% is in the top ten. The material sequenced was PBMCs. Every receptor here comes from a man aged 50-60 years in good health and CMV-seronegative. Each CDR3 is given with its conserved first and last residue. The order of the fields is V gene, clone size, J gene, D gene, CDR3 protein, CDR3 DNA. D genes are given only for firm matches. Clone size appears in some rows only: once, few, many, or a class for an expanded clone.

>TRBV5-1|-|TRBJ1-1|-
CASSLVAGNTEAFF
TGCGCCAGCAGCTTGGTGGCAGGGAACACTGAAGCTTTCTTT
>TRBV7-6|-|TRBJ2-7|TRBD1
CASSVGTDYEQYF
TGTGCCAGCAGCGTGGGGACAGACTACGAGCAGTACTTC
>TRBV4-2|once|TRBJ2-7|TRBD2
CASSQDQLAGGLSYEQYF
TGTGCCAGCAGCCAAGATCAGCTAGCGGGGGGACTCTCCTACGAGCAGTACTTC
>TRBV4-2|-|TRBJ2-2|TRBD1
CASSQQGGNTGELFF
TGTGCCAGCAGCCAACAAGGGGGCAACACCGGGGAGCTGTTTTTT
>TRBV5-1|few|TRBJ1-6|-
CASSSEGVRYDSYNSPLHF
TGCGCCAGCAGCTCGGAAGGGGTTAGGTATGACTCCTATAATTCACCCCTCCACTTT
>TRBV29-1|-|TRBJ1-2|TRBD1
CSVREGADGYTF
TGCAGCGTTCGAGAGGGGGCTGATGGCTACACCTTC
>TRBV4-2|-|TRBJ1-2|-
CASSQATLANGYTF
TGTGCCAGCAGCCAAGCCACCCTTGCGAATGGCTACACCTTC
>TRBV9|-|TRBJ2-3|-
CASSVIPPDTQYF
TGTGCCAGCAGCGTTATCCCTCCGGATACGCAGTATTTT
>TRBV4-1|-|TRBJ2-7|-
CASSQEVGVRSYEQYF
TGCGCCAGCAGCCAAGAAGTCGGGGTACGCTCCTACGAGCAGTACTTC
>TRBV5-1|-|TRBJ1-5|-
CASSLDNSNQPQHF
TGCGCCAGCAGCTTGGACAATAGCAATCAGCCCCAGCATTTT
>TRBV6-1|-|TRBJ2-1|TRBD2
CVQAGGSYNEQFF
TGTGTACAAGCGGGGGGTTCCTACAATGAGCAGTTCTTC
>TRBV7-6|-|TRBJ1-5|TRBD1
CASSPGQGNQPQHF
TGTGCCAGCAGCCCGGGACAGGGCAATCAGCCCCAGCATTTT
>TRBV19|few|TRBJ1-4|TRBD1
CASSNGGQGATNEKLFF
TGTGCCAGTAGTAACGGGGGACAGGGGGCAACTAATGAAAAACTGTTTTTT
>TRBV5-6|-|TRBJ2-5|TRBD2
CASRGRGAKETQYF
TGTGCCAGCCGCGGGCGGGGGGCAAAAGAGACCCAGTACTTC
>TRBV11-2|-|TRBJ1-2|TRBD1
CASRRQGAYGYTF
TGTGCCAGCAGAAGACAGGGGGCTTATGGCTACACCTTC
>TRBV7-9|-|TRBJ2-3|TRBD2
CASSQGLAADTQYF
TGTGCCAGCAGCCAGGGACTAGCCGCAGATACGCAGTATTTT
>TRBV5-1|-|TRBJ1-1|-
CASSFGVGGLNTEAFF
TGCGCCAGCAGCTTTGGGGTGGGGGGGCTGAACACTGAAGCTTTCTTT
>TRBV5-3|few|TRBJ2-2|TRBD2
CARSPREGPANTGELFF
TGTGCCAGAAGTCCCAGGGAGGGGCCCGCGAACACCGGGGAGCTGTTTTTT
>TRBV7-2|-|TRBJ2-2|-
CASSLLGGAAGELFF
TGTGCCAGCAGCTTATTAGGGGGGGCAGCCGGGGAGCTGTTTTTT
>TRBV19|-|TRBJ2-6|TRBD1
CASSIGTGRAIGANVLTF
TGTGCCAGTAGTATAGGGACAGGGCGGGCGATTGGGGCCAACGTCCTGACTTTC
>TRBV7-6|-|TRBJ2-4|-
CASSLGGGDKVNIQYF
TGTGCCAGCAGCTTAGGGGGAGGGGACAAGGTTAACATTCAGTACTTC
>TRBV19|-|TRBJ1-5|TRBD1
CASSVGGTESNQPQHF
TGTGCCAGTAGTGTTGGCGGGACAGAGAGCAATCAGCCCCAGCATTTT
>TRBV7-9|few|TRBJ1-5|-
CASSVGLSNQPQHF
TGTGCCAGCAGCGTCGGTCTTAGCAATCAGCCCCAGCATTTT
>TRBV5-8|-|TRBJ1-2|TRBD1
CASSLDRGPGGYTF
TGTGCCAGCAGCTTAGACAGGGGTCCGGGTGGCTACACCTTC
>TRBV18|-|TRBJ1-4|TRBD1
CASSPIRDSREKLFF
TGTGCCAGCTCACCAATCCGGGACAGCCGGGAAAAACTGTTTTTT
>TRBV5-1|-|TRBJ2-7|-
CASSLDGAGEQYF
TGCGCCAGCAGCTTGGATGGGGCGGGGGAGCAGTACTTC
>TRBV4-1|-|TRBJ2-7|TRBD1
CASSRGRGSYEQYF
TGCGCCAGCAGCCGGGGCAGGGGGTCCTACGAGCAGTACTTC
>TRBV27|-|TRBJ1-1|-
CASSLSFGRFGTEAFF
TGTGCCAGCAGTTTATCGTTTGGGAGGTTTGGCACTGAAGCTTTCTTT
>TRBV4-2|-|TRBJ2-7|TRBD2
CASSQDIRGGQGEQYF
TGTGCCAGCAGCCAAGATATCCGGGGGGGCCAGGGGGAGCAGTACTTC
>TRBV5-5|-|TRBJ1-4|-
CASSLEGSDEKLFF
TGTGCCAGCAGCTTGGAGGGGTCGGACGAAAAACTGTTTTTT
>TRBV9|few|TRBJ1-6|TRBD1
CASSAQGENSPLHF
TGTGCCAGCAGCGCTCAGGGGGAGAATTCACCCCTCCACTTT
>TRBV28|-|TRBJ1-3|-
CASSATPVRLGNTIYF
TGTGCCAGCAGCGCCACTCCCGTCAGGTTGGGAAACACCATATATTTT
>TRBV19|few|TRBJ2-7|-
CATGGGAHEQYF
TGTGCCACCGGCGGCGGGGCCCACGAGCAGTACTTC
>TRBV7-9|-|TRBJ1-2|TRBD1
CASSPPGTGGPPNYGYTF
TGTGCCAGCAGCCCCCCCGGGACAGGGGGACCTCCCAACTATGGCTACACCTTC